The clone carrying this T cell receptor (beta chain) was observed a handful of times. The V gene's germline CDR1 is MNHNS and CDR2 SASEGT. The CDR3 has 15 amino acids. V trimming: 6 bases; J trimming: 4 bases; junction bases outside the gene matches: 8. This sample was included in a study of identical twins. Healthy Caucasians alone served as donors. TCRdb reanalysed the 5' RACE reads using MiXCR and keeps one entry per CDR3 protein. The repertoire has hundreds of thousands of distinct CDR3 sequences, roughly 12% of them found once; the top ten carry under 2%. The sample also formed part of further work on yellow fever vaccine responses in identical twins.

This TCR derives from a young woman in good health. V usage is TRBV6-1 and J usage is TRBJ1-4; 7 bases map to TRBD1. Sequenced sample: PBMCs. The CDR3 DNA reads as TGTGCCAGCAGGCAGGGGGGCGGGAGTAATGAAAAACTGTTTTTT. It is translated as CASRQGGGSNEKLFF.